Presented here are 13 T cell receptor beta chains from one specimen sequenced in a study of CD8 T cells in Susac syndrome. Reverse transcription of roughly 0.5 to 1 ug RNA was performed with random hexamers. TCRdb re-derived calls from the immunoSEQ multiplex PCR reads in MiXCR, one entry per CDR3 protein. The sample has over 300,000 distinct CDR3 sequences, roughly nine tenths seen once. Specimen: CD4+ T cells from PBMCs. Receptors were obtained from a human donor with multiple sclerosis.

This chain uses TRBV5-6 with TRBJ2-3; D is perhaps TRBD2 (5 bases). Per germline, CDR1 SGHDT and CDR2 YYEEEE. The CDR3 has 15 amino acids. V lost 4 bases to trimming and J lost 3 bases, with 15 bases between them. The CDR3 sequence is CASSRLLGETDTQYF. For the CDR3, the DNA is TGTGCCAGCAGCAGGCTACTAGGAGAGACAGATACGCAGTATTTT.

This clonotype appeared once. The chain combines TRBV27 with TRBJ1-1, with 7 bases that match TRBD1. V gave up 5 bases and J gave up 7 bases; unmatched junction bases: 13. The CDR3 sequence is 15 residues long. Looked up from germline, CDR1 is MNHEY and CDR2 is SMNVEV (reference sequence). The chain's CDR3 is CASSPSGTVAIEAFF. In DNA, the CDR3 is TGTGCCAGCAGTCCCTCCGGGACAGTTGCTATTGAAGCTTTCTTT.

The rearrangement links TRBV5-4 to TRBJ2-5; D possibly corresponds to TRBD2 (5 bases). Trimming removed 2 bases at V and 2 bases at J, with 10 bases between. Germline V CDR1 and CDR2: SGHNT, YYREEE (reference sequence). This CDR3 region has 14 residues. The CDR3 DNA sequence: TGTGCCAGCAGCTTTCGACGGGAACAAGAGACCCAGTACTTC. The encoded protein is CASSFRREQETQYF.

J is TRBJ1-2 and V is TRBV24-1; D gene uncertain. From germline, CDR1 is KGHDR and CDR2 SFDVKD. The CDR3 is 14 amino acids. V was cut by 3 bases and J by 7 bases, with 14 bases left in between. As DNA, the CDR3 is TGTGCCACCAGTGATCGAGGTAGGAGAAGTGGCTACACCTTC. Amino acids: CATSDRGRRSGYTF.

This clonotype was observed a few times. The chain links TRBV29-1 to TRBJ2-7; either TRBD1 or TRBD2 may supply D (5 bases each). CDR3 length equals 13 residues. V was clipped by 7 bases and J by 1 base, with 14 bases between them. CDR1 and CDR2 (germline): SQVTM, ANQGSEA. In DNA form, the CDR3 reads TGCAGCGGCCGATCTGGGGGATCCTACGAGCAGTACTTC. This sequence encodes CSGRSGGSYEQYF.

This chain joins TRBV12-3 or TRBV12-4 and TRBJ1-2, with D unclear. The CDR3 sequence is 15 residues long. V was cut by 2 bases and J by 6 bases, with 16 bases left in between. Here the CDR3 reads CASSLRSWQGHGYTF. In DNA form, the CDR3 reads TGTGCCAGCAGTTTACGGAGCTGGCAAGGCCATGGCTACACCTTC.

The chain links TRBV18 to TRBJ2-5; no clear D gene. Trimming removed 2 bases from V and 1 base from J, with 8 bases in between. Germline V gives CDR1 KGHSH, CDR2 LQKENI. CDR3 length: 14 residues. This CDR3 reads CASSPARAQETQYF. As DNA, the CDR3 is TGTGCCAGCTCACCAGCTAGGGCCCAAGAGACCCAGTACTTC.

V usage is TRBV18 and J usage is TRBJ2-1; 7 bases are a match to TRBD2. Germline V gives CDR1 KGHSH, CDR2 LQKENI. The length of the CDR3 is 17 residues. The ends lost 3 bases at V and 3 bases at J; junction bases unmatched: 11. CDR3 nucleotide sequence: TGTGCCAGCTCACCGGGGATCGGGAGGCGAGTCTACAATGAGCAGTTCTTC. It encodes CASSPGIGRRVYNEQFF.

The gene calls are TRBV20-1 and TRBJ2-2; 7 bases match TRBD2. Trimming took 2 bases from V and 4 from J; bases not matched to a gene: 1. Per the germline V gene, CDR1 is DFQATT and CDR2 is SNEGSKA (reference sequence). The CDR3 runs 13 residues. CDR3 sequence reads: CSARKRGTGELFF. The CDR3 DNA reads as TGCAGTGCTAGAAAGCGGGGCACCGGGGAGCTGTTTTTT.

This sequence joins TRBV19 and TRBJ1-1; D is undetermined. The CDR3 loop spans 15 amino acids. Germline V CDR1 and CDR2: LNHDA, SQIVND (reference sequence). The ends were cut back, 2 bases at V and 4 bases at J, with 14 bases in the middle. The CDR3 region is CASSIFGQAGTEAFF. As DNA, the CDR3 is TGTGCCAGTAGTATATTTGGGCAGGCGGGCACTGAAGCTTTCTTT.

This clonotype was found once. The chain couples TRBV20-1 to TRBJ2-3; 14 bases are shared with TRBD2. The CDR3 loop spans 16 amino acids. CDR1 is DFQATT, CDR2 SNEGSKA, per germline (reference sequence). After removal of 6 bases from V and 2 bases from J, the junction contained 7 bases not matched to a gene. DNA for the CDR3: TGCAGTGCAGACCTGGGACTAGCGGGAGCCACAGATACGCAGTATTTT. Its protein is CSADLGLAGATDTQYF.

This clonotype was observed a single time. The chain carries TRBV20-1 and TRBJ1-1; D might be TRBD1 (6 bases). The CDR3 consists of 15 residues. The germline V gene has CDR1 DFQATT and CDR2 SNEGSKA (reference sequence). V gave up 0 bases and J gave up 3 bases, with 14 bases separating them. The CDR3 here is CSAREWSRGDTEAFF. CDR3 coding DNA: TGCAGTGCTAGAGAATGGAGCAGGGGTGACACTGAAGCTTTCTTT.

The chain is built from TRBV10-3 and TRBJ2-4; D unresolved. This CDR3 comprises 18 residues. Germline assignment: CDR1 ENHRY and CDR2 SYGVKD. V dropped 2 bases and J dropped 0 bases, with 17 bases sitting between them. CDR3 sequence reads: CAISEGNALLLAKNIQYF. The DNA for the CDR3 is TGTGCCATCAGTGAGGGTAACGCGCTCCTCTTAGCCAAAAACATTCAGTACTTC.